The 18 T cell receptor beta chains reported below all come from one sample, sequenced in a study of vaccination effects on CD4 cells after COVID-19. Viral peptide pool expansion of antigen-specific CD4+ T cells preceded sequencing in the ViraFEST assay. A 10-day culture period preceded the isolation of CD4+ T cells. From March to December 2020, the person had a SARS-CoV-2 infection that was confirmed by PCR. Their recognized antigens are unknown. Clones were read by immunoSEQ multiplex PCR, and TCRdb kept only the in-frame ones, dropping some. Here the sample spans 20,000 to 30,000 clones, roughly 71% being singletons. The material was CD4+ T cells from PBMCs cultured with SARS-CoV-2 spike peptides, obtained before COVID-19 vaccination. Receptor source: a human donor who had a prior SARS-CoV-2 infection.

The genes are TRBV20-1 and TRBJ2-2; TRBD2 is a possible D gene (6 bases). Germline V gives CDR1 DFQATT, CDR2 SNEGSKA (reference sequence). Trimming pared 3 bases from V and 4 bases from J, leaving 15 bases between. The CDR3 is made up of 15 amino acids. For the CDR3, the DNA is TGCAGTGCTAGTCCCCAGCGGGCCCCCACCGGGGAGCTGTTTTTT. It encodes CSASPQRAPTGELFF.

A single count supports this clone. The genes are TRBV20-1 and TRBJ1-2; 8 bases line up with TRBD1. The ends lost 1 base at V and 14 bases at J; junction bases unmatched: 6. The CDR3 sequence is 11 residues long. Germline V gene data show CDR1 as DFQATT and CDR2 as SNEGSKA (reference sequence). CDR3 sequence (DNA): TGCAGTGCTAGAGGACAGGGGTCTGCAACCTTC. Translating gives CSARGQGSATF.

The chain is built from TRBV11-3 and TRBJ2-5; D might be TRBD1 (5 bases). V was shortened by 5 bases and J by 4 bases, with 11 bases between the two germline ends. CDR1 is SGHNT, CDR2 YENEEA, per germline. There are 13 residues in the CDR3. The DNA for the CDR3 is TGTGCCAGCAGCACTGGACATTTAGAGACCCAGTACTTC. It yields the protein CASSTGHLETQYF.

The V call is TRBV5-1, the J call TRBJ2-7, with D maybe TRBD2 (6 bases). The CDR3 totals 16 residues. Germline lookup yields CDR1 SGHRS and CDR2 YFSETQ. V was cut by 0 bases and J by 4 bases, with 17 bases left in between. The CDR3 region is CASSLAGGPTQYEQYF. The DNA of the CDR3 is TGCGCCAGCAGCTTGGCCGGGGGACCTACGCAATACGAGCAGTACTTC.

The chain uses TRBV5-6 and TRBJ1-6, with D perhaps matching TRBD1 (5 bases). V was clipped by 3 bases and J by 11 bases, with 12 bases between them. Per germline, CDR1 SGHDT and CDR2 YYEEEE. The CDR3 sequence is 13 residues long. The CDR3 region has the DNA TGTGCCAGCAGCTGGGAGCTGGGGGCACCCCTCCACTTT. It specifies CASSWELGAPLHF.

The chain links TRBV10-3 to TRBJ2-3, with 7 bases identical to TRBD1. The V gene end was trimmed by 9 bases and the J gene end by 2 bases; junction bases not matched to a gene: 5. Germline V gene lookup returns CDR1 ENHRY and CDR2 SYGVKD. The CDR3 extends over 13 amino acids. The CDR3 here is CAIGTANTDTQYF. In DNA form, the CDR3 reads TGTGCCATAGGGACAGCAAACACAGATACGCAGTATTTT.

The chain joins TRBV11-3 to TRBJ2-2; 11 nucleotides align to TRBD2. J gave up 4 bases and V 1 base, and 5 bases lay outside the gene matches. Germline V gives CDR1 SGHNT, CDR2 YENEEA. CDR3 size: 17 residues. The CDR3 bases are TGTGCCAGCAGCTTAGCGACACTAGCGGGAGTCACCGGGGAGCTGTTTTTT. Translating it yields CASSLATLAGVTGELFF.

The chain employs TRBV4-3 and TRBJ2-3, with 11 bases fitting TRBD2. Per the germline V gene, CDR1 is LGHNA and CDR2 is YSLEER. The junction had 7 bases not matched to a gene; V was cut back by 1 base and J by 4 bases. The CDR3 extends over 17 amino acids. The CDR3 here is CASSQGLAGSLADTQYF. CDR3 sequence (DNA): TGCGCCAGCAGCCAAGGACTAGCGGGATCACTGGCAGATACGCAGTATTTT.

This chain joins TRBV6-6 and TRBJ1-3, with TRBD1 matching 7 bases. The CDR3 is 14 residues long. Per the germline V gene, CDR1 is MNHNY and CDR2 is SVGAGI (reference sequence). The V and J ends lost 10 bases and 2 bases, in that order; junction bases with no gene match: 8. CDR3 in amino acids: CATQGVLTGNTIYF. CDR3 coding DNA: TGTGCCACCCAGGGGGTCCTCACTGGAAACACCATATATTTT.

J is TRBJ1-6 and V is TRBV9, with D possibly being TRBD1 (5 bases). This CDR3 has 13 amino acids. Trimming removed 3 bases at V and 14 bases at J, with 15 bases between. Germline CDR1 is SGDLS and CDR2 is YYNGEE. The CDR3 DNA sequence: TGTGCCAGCAGCGCCGGGGCGAAGGGAACCCTCCACTTT. It codes for CASSAGAKGTLHF. Supplemented by reference TRBV9 and TRBJ1-6, the full variable domain reads DSGVTQTPKHLITATGQRVTLRCSPRSGDLSVYWYQQSLDQGLQFLIQYYNGEERAKGNILERFSAQQFPDLHSELNLSSLELGDSALYFCASSAGAKGTLHFGNGTRLTVT.

The chain is built from TRBV7-2 and TRBJ1-3, with D unresolved. This CDR3 comprises 14 residues. Trimming removed 0 bases at V and 4 bases at J, with 7 bases between. Germline lookup yields CDR1 SGHTA and CDR2 FQGNSA. CDR3 sequence (DNA): TGTGCCAGCAGCTTAGCACTCGGGGGAAACACCATATATTTT. Its translation: CASSLALGGNTIYF.

CDR3: CASSLGGDYGYTF. The CDR3 nucleotides are TGTGCCAGCAGCCTCGGAGGGGACTATGGCTACACCTTC. The chain employs TRBV4-2 and TRBJ1-2; D might be TRBD1 (5 bases). The CDR3 extends over 13 amino acids. Germline assignment: CDR1 LGHNA and CDR2 YNFKEQ. V lost 4 bases, J lost 3 bases, and 9 bases lay in between.

V gene TRBV2 combines with J gene TRBJ1-6, with unresolved D. V was shortened by 7 bases and J by 10 bases, with 14 bases between the two germline ends. In germline, CDR1 is SNHLY, CDR2 FYNNEI. The CDR3 runs to 13 residues. Here the CDR3 reads CASNREGHSPLHF. CDR3 DNA: TGTGCCAGCAACCGGGAAGGGCACTCACCCCTCCACTTT.

The J gene is TRBJ1-2, the V gene TRBV18; D is unresolved. Germline CDR1 KGHSH, CDR2 LQKENI. The CDR3 runs 13 residues. V dropped 2 bases and J dropped 4 bases, with 8 bases sitting between them. Here the CDR3 DNA reads TGTGCCAGCTCACCAAAGGGAAGCTATGGCTACACCTTC. Translated: CASSPKGSYGYTF.

The chain recombines TRBV18 with TRBJ2-7; 10 nucleotides align to TRBD1. Germline V lookup: CDR1 KGHSH, CDR2 LQKENI. The CDR3 contains 16 residues. The junction had 12 bases not matched to a gene; V was cut back by 6 bases and J by 4 bases. CDR3 sequence: CASSQTRDRGLYEQYF. The CDR3 DNA reads as TGTGCCAGCTCGCAGACCCGGGACAGGGGACTATACGAGCAGTACTTC.

In regard to this clone: Given the absence of the conserved phenylalanine or tryptophan at the CDR3 end, a read error is likely. The limits of the CDR3 on the DNA are not certain, so only TCRdb's listed CDR3 is given. V gene TRBV6-1 combines with J gene TRBJ1-2. CDR1 is MNHNS and CDR2 is SASEGT in the germline V gene. The length of the CDR3 is 11 amino acids, counting both ends. CDR3 protein: CASSEGVNILM.

V usage is TRBV5-1 and J usage is TRBJ1-2, with TRBD1 matching 7 bases. V shed 5 bases, J shed 1 base, and the junction held 11 bases outside the gene matches. CDR3 length equals 16 residues. Germline CDR1 and CDR2: SGHRS and YFSETQ. Written as DNA, the CDR3 is TGCGCCAGCAGACCCGGGACAGACACTTTTAACTATGGCTACACCTTC. Amino acid sequence: CASRPGTDTFNYGYTF.

Here the CDR3 DNA reads TGTGCCAGCAGGGGGGGGCGGCTAGCGGGGACGGATACGCAGTATTTT. It encodes CASRGGRLAGTDTQYF. The V call is TRBV2, the J call TRBJ2-3; 9 bases are shared with TRBD2. Germline CDR1 is SNHLY and CDR2 is FYNNEI. After removal of 6 bases from V and 6 bases from J, the junction contained 13 bases not matched to a gene. The CDR3 spans 16 residues.